This T cell receptor (beta chain) comes out of a study of blood T cell repertoires in COVID-19. Only a few counts were recorded for this clone. This CDR3 is built from 14 residues. CDR1 is SGHTA, CDR2 FQGTGA, per germline. With 1 base removed from V and 9 bases from J, the gap between germline ends came to 13 bases. The protocol was immunoSEQ multiplex PCR, while the TCRdb copy is restricted to in-frame clones and leaves out a portion. Counted here are about 160,000 clones, approximately 88% occurring once; the ten biggest clones make up about 3.9%. This chain uses TRBV7-3 with TRBJ2-1, with TRBD1 as a possible D gene (6 bases). This clonotype was sampled from a woman aged 55-69 years who had recovered from COVID-19. Sequenced material: peripheral blood. CDR3 DNA: TGTGCCAGCAGCTTAAGTGTTCCCAGGGGTGAGCAGTTCTTC. This encodes CASSLSVPRGEQFF.